What follows are 5 T cell receptor beta chains derived from one specimen sequenced in a study of cytomegalovirus exposure and HLA in healthy donors (TCRdb year 2017). The library was prepared using the immunoSEQ multiplex PCR assay. A mixture of 60 forward primers for TCR Vbeta segments and 13 reverse primers for TCR Jbeta segments was used in the multiplex PCR. The clones in this table, taken by TCRdb from immuneACCESS, are in-frame only. Not every clone is retained; where verified, under half of the shortfall comes from an unresolved V gene, and the cause of the rest is unknown. This sample lists about 63,000 clones; roughly 75% were detected once. Together, the top ten hold under 25% of the sample. The sample taken for sequencing was PBMCs. The source of these receptors is a woman between 40 and 55 years old in good health and CMV-seropositive.

This clone was seen a few times. The rearrangement uses TRBV7-7 and TRBJ2-1; a possible D gene is TRBD2 (7 bases). V gave up 1 base and J gave up 6 bases, with 10 bases separating them. The CDR3 has 14 residues. The V gene's germline CDR1 is SSHAT and CDR2 FNYEAQ (reference sequence). CDR3 sequence: CASSLGAGANEQFF. The CDR3 DNA reads TGTGCCAGCAGCTTAGGGGCGGGGGCCAATGAGCAGTTCTTC.

The rearrangement links TRBV9 to TRBJ2-3; 7 bases are shared with TRBD2. V shed 7 bases, J shed 6 bases, and the junction held 11 bases outside the gene matches. CDR1 is SGDLS, CDR2 YYNGEE, per germline. The CDR3 sequence is 14 residues long. The CDR3 coding sequence is TGTGCCAGCGGGGGAGCGGGGCCCCCCGATACGCAGTATTTT. Protein: CASGGAGPPDTQYF.

The chain combines TRBV7-2 with TRBJ1-5; D might be TRBD1 (5 bases). V lost 5 bases and J lost 2, with 13 bases in between. The CDR3 consists of 15 residues. Per the germline V gene, CDR1 is SGHTA and CDR2 is FQGNSA. CDR3 coding DNA: TGTGCCAGCAGCCTAGGGGCCTGGGGCAATCAGCCCCAGCATTTT. It encodes CASSLGAWGNQPQHF.

The rearrangement joins TRBV6-1 to TRBJ1-2, with D possibly matching TRBD1 (5 bases). The length of the CDR3 is 14 residues. Trimming shortened V by 0 bases and J by 7 bases, and 12 bases separated the two germline ends. The germline CDR1 and CDR2 sequences are MNHNS and SASEGT. The CDR3 bases are TGTGCCAGCAGTGAAGCGGGCAGGGCGGCTGGCTACACCTTC. Residues: CASSEAGRAAGYTF.

CDR3 bases: TGTGCCAGCAGTGCGGACTATGAGCAGTTCTTC. Its translation is CASSADYEQFF. The V gene is TRBV27, the J gene TRBJ2-1; D is possibly TRBD2 (5 bases). CDR1 is MNHEY, CDR2 SMNVEV, per germline (reference sequence). This CDR3 is 11 amino acids long. V was cut by 5 bases and J by 8 bases, with 7 bases left in between.